This T cell receptor beta chain was captured by sequencing in a study of response to subunit inactivated influenza vaccine (dated by TCRdb to the late 2010s). About the investigation overall: Deep quantitative profiling of the T cell receptor repertoire was used in the study to follow responses to a trivalent subunit inactivated influenza vaccine. Paper-wide results and their limitations: It was suggested by the authors that each seasonal influenza vaccination may recruit only a limited number of new T cells.

This clonotype was observed many times. Which antigen it targets is not known. No quality values exist for individual bases; no much larger clone is one base distant. Preparation of the library involved RT-PCR. TCRdb lists the instrument as Illumina HiSeq 2500. TCRdb passed the public sequencing reads through fastp at Q25 and MiXCR, retaining productive beta sequences. Every distinct CDR3 protein forms one entry, paired with its most common genes and DNA. The sample has more than 150,000 distinct CDR3 sequences on record, about 9.3% of them singletons. The top ten clones comprise 11% of the sample. The V end gives up 6 bases and the J end 4 bases, leaving 9 bases in the junction not matched to a gene. CDR1 and CDR2 (SQVTM, ANQGSEA) derive from the germline V gene. Measured from the cysteine to the phenylalanine, the CDR3 is 14 residues long. Of the read, only the CDR3 DNA is kept; its 42 bases are in frame from base 1.

The rearranged segments are TRBV29-1 and TRBJ2-7; 10 bases in between match TRBD1. Sequenced material: non-naive T cells sorted from PBMCs, taken on the day of vaccination. The cell subset or site label here, explained by the study, means: memory T cell fraction. The TCR sequence derives from a man aged 45 to 65 who received an inactivated influenza vaccine. Donor details come from another sample of the same person, matched by shared clones. The CDR3 loop reads CSVDKDRGGYEQYF. At the DNA level, the sequence is TGCAGCGTCGACAAGGACAGGGGGGGATACGAGCAGTACTTC.